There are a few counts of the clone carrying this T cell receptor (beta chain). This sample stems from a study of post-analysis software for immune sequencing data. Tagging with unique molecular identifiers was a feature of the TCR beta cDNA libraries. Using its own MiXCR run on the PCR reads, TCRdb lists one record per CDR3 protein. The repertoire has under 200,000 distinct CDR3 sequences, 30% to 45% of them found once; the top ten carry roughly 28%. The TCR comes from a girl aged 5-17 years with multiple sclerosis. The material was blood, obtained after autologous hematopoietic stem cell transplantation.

CDR3 coding DNA: TGTGCCAGCAGTCCTCCCCTAGCCCGGCAGTTCTTC. Residues: CASSPPLARQFF. The chain links TRBV28 to TRBJ2-1; D possibly corresponds to TRBD2 (5 bases). The germline V and J ends were trimmed by 5 bases and 12 bases, with 14 bases remaining between them. The CDR3 extends over 12 amino acids. From germline, CDR1 is MDHEN and CDR2 SYDVKM.